A single sample gave rise to the 7 T cell receptor beta chains below, sequenced in a study of CD8 T cells in ankylosing spondylitis. General study results and limits: A TCR beta motif of eight highly homologous variants appeared characteristic of ankylosing spondylitis blood.

One entry per CDR3 protein results from TCRdb running MiXCR on the 5' RACE reads. Seen here are about 700,000 distinct CDR3 sequences, 15% to 20% observed once, and the top ten hold around 19%. These receptors are not linked to any known antigen. The material sequenced was blood, either unsorted or a sorted T cell fraction (not recorded which). The receptors derive from a male donor with ankylosing spondylitis.

This clonotype was observed a few times. J is TRBJ2-5 and V is TRBV12-3 or TRBV12-4; D not resolved. The ends were cut back, 6 bases at V and 5 bases at J, with 10 bases in the middle. The CDR3 contains 12 residues. CDR3 bases: TGTGCCAGCAGCGTAGCCCGGGAGACCCAGTACTTC. Its translation is CASSVARETQYF.

This clonotype was seen more than once but under ten times. The chain has TRBV5-1 and TRBJ2-1; 13 nucleotides line up with TRBD2. With V trimmed by 4 bases and J by 0 bases, 7 bases remained unmatched. This CDR3 has 18 residues. Germline loops: CDR1 SGHRS, CDR2 YFSETQ. The CDR3 is CASSGGLAGRSSYNEQFF. Written as DNA, the CDR3 is TGCGCCAGCAGCGGGGGACTAGCGGGGAGAAGCTCCTACAATGAGCAGTTCTTC.

The chain links TRBV6-1 to TRBJ2-1; D remains unclear. The CDR3 has 14 residues. CDR1 is MNHNS, CDR2 SASEGT, per germline. V gave up 7 bases and J gave up 6 bases, with 16 bases separating them. The CDR3 DNA sequence: TGTGCCAGCACCCGACCGGGCAGGTCCAATGAGCAGTTCTTC. This gives the protein CASTRPGRSNEQFF.

This chain connects TRBV18 to TRBJ2-5; D tentatively reads TRBD1 or TRBD2 (5 bases each). V was clipped by 0 bases and J by 5 bases, with 13 bases between them. Germline values: CDR1 KGHSH, CDR2 LQKENI. The CDR3 contains 15 residues. The chain's CDR3 is CASSPPRRAGETQYF. CDR3 sequence (DNA): TGTGCCAGCTCACCACCGAGGCGGGCAGGGGAGACCCAGTACTTC.

The V gene is TRBV6-2 or TRBV6-3, the J gene TRBJ2-2; the D is unclear. Per the germline V gene, CDR1 is MNHEY and CDR2 is SVGEGT. The CDR3 is made up of 16 amino acids. Trimming shortened V by 10 bases and J by 8 bases, and 26 bases separated the two germline ends. CDR3 sequence reads: CATLEQGFQRAGELFF. The CDR3 coding sequence is TGTGCCACCCTGGAGCAAGGCTTTCAAAGGGCGGGGGAGCTGTTTTTT.

This rearrangement joins TRBV29-1 to TRBJ2-4; no clear D. CDR1 and CDR2 (germline): SQVTM, ANQGSEA. Trimming shortened V by 0 bases and J by 5 bases, and 11 bases separated the two germline ends. CDR3 length: 14 amino acids. The CDR3 is CSVEDRSEENIQYF. CDR3 nucleotide sequence: TGCAGCGTTGAAGACAGGTCCGAAGAAAACATTCAGTACTTC.

The CDR3 sequence: CASRDGTSGFYEQYF. The DNA for the CDR3 is TGCGCCAGCAGAGATGGGACTAGCGGGTTCTACGAGCAGTACTTC. This chain uses TRBV10-2 with TRBJ2-7; 12 nucleotides match TRBD2. CDR3 length: 15 amino acids. Losses at the gene ends were 6 bases for V and 3 bases for J; bases not matched to a gene: 6. CDR1 is WSHSY and CDR2 is SAAADI in the germline V gene.